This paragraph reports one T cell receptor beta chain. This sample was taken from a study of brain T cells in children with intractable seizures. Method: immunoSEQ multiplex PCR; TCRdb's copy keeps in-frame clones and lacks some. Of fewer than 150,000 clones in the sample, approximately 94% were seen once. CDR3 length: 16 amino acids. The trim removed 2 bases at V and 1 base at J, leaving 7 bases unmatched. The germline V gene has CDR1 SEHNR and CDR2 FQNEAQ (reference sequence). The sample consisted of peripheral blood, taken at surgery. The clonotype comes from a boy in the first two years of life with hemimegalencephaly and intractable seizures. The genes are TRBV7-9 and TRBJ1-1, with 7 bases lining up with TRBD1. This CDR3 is CASSLSKGAGNTEAFF. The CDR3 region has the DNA TGTGCCAGCAGCTTAAGTAAGGGGGCAGGGAACACTGAAGCTTTCTTT.